This T cell receptor (beta chain) is drawn from a study of cytomegalovirus exposure and HLA in healthy donors. The study's findings and limits: Later work found most CMV-associated TCR beta chains apparently HLA-restricted.

Regarding donors, all were healthy bone marrow donors. With 60 Vbeta and 13 Jbeta primers, the PCR was carried out. Under the authors' procedure: In a later analysis, of roughly 73 million unique beta chains, roughly 9.9 million appeared in at least two donors. Assay used: immunoSEQ multiplex PCR; TCRdb lists only in-frame clones, some missing. Clonal size and the V and J genes are those of that table, whereas D and trimming came from the DNA. Here the sample spans about 190,000 clones, around four fifths being singletons. A remark on this clone: Its antigen is not known.

Trimming at V came to 4 bases and at J to 5 bases, leaving 3 bases not matched to a gene. CDR3 size: 14 residues. CDR1 is SQVTM and CDR2 is ANQGSEA in the germline V gene. Sequenced input: PBMCs. The V gene is TRBV29-1, the J gene TRBJ2-5; TRBD2 agrees at 14 bases. The source of this sequence is a woman in her 40s in good health and CMV-seronegative. The CDR3 loop is CSVGGLAGDETQYF. In DNA form, the CDR3 reads TGCAGCGTTGGGGGACTAGCGGGAGATGAGACCCAGTACTTC. Full variable domain (outside the CDR3, taken from reference TRBV29-1 and TRBJ2-5): SAVISQKPSRDICQRGTSLTIQCQVDSQVTMMFWYRQQPGQSLTLIATANQGSEATYESGFVIDKFPISRPNLTFSTLTVSNMSPEDSSIYLCSVGGLAGDETQYFGPGTRLLVL.